The entry below gives a single T cell receptor beta chain sequence along with its context. The TCRbeta library incorporated unique molecular identifiers. TCRdb recomputed calls from the PCR reads with MiXCR, one row per CDR3 protein. This table has some 500,000 distinct CDR3 sequences, about 30% appearing once. The junction had 10 bases not matched to a gene; V was cut back by 5 bases and J by 5 bases. The CDR3 consists of 16 residues. The sample belongs to a study of T-cell reconstitution after alpha-beta-depleted transplantation in children. The TCR originated in a human donor who donated a stem cell graft to a child with aplastic anemia. The source was PBMCs from the stem cell graft donor, collected from the stem cell graft. The chain joins TRBV12-3 or TRBV12-4 to TRBJ2-1; the match to TRBD2 covers 9 bases. CDR3 residues: CASSLVAGGMNNEQFF. CDR3 DNA: TGTGCCAGCAGTCTCGTCGCGGGAGGGATGAACAATGAGCAGTTCTTC.